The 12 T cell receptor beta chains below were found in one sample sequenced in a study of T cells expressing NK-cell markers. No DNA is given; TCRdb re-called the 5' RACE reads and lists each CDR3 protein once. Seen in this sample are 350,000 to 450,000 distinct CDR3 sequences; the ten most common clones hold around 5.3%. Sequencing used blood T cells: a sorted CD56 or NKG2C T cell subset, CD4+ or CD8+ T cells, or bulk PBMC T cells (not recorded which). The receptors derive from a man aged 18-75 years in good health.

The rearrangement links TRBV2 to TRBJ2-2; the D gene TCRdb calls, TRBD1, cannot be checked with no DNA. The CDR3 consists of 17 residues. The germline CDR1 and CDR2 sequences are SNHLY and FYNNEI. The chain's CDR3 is CASRDLPGQGNTGELFF.

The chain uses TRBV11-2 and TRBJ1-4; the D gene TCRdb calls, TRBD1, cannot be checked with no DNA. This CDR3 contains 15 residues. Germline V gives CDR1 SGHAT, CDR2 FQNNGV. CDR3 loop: CASSPGGGVGEKLFF.

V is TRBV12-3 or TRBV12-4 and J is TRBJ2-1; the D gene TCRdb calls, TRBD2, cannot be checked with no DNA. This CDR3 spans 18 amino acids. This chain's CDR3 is CASSPPEDPWGWNNEQFF.

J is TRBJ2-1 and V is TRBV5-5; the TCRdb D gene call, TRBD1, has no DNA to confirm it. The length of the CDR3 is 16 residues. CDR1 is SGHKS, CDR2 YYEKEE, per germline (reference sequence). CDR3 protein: CASSSSPEGKYNEQFF.

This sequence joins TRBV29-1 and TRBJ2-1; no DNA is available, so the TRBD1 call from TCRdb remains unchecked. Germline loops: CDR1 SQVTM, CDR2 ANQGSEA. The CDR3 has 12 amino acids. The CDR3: CSVEPGPNEQFF.

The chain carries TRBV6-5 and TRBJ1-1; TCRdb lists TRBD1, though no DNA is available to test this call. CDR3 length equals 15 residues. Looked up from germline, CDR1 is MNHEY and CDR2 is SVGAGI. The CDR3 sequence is CASSYSTGGWTEAFF.

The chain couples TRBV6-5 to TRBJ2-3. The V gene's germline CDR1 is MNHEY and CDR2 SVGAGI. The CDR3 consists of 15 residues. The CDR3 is CASSYKSGTTDTQYF.

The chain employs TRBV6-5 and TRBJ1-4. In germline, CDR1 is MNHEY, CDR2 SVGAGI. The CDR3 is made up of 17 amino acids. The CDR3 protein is CASSYGARTRSAGKLFF.

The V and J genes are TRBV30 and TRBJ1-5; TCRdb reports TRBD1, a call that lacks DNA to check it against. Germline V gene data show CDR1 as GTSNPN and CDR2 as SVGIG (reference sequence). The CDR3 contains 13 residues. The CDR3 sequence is CAWAGDSNQPQHF.

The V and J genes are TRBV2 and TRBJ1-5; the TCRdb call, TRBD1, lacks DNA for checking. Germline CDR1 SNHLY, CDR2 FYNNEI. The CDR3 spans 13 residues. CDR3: CATGQGINQPQHF. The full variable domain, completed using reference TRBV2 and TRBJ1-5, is EPEVTQTPSHQVTQMGQEVILRCVPISNHLYFYWYRQILGQKVEFLVSFYNNEISEKSEIFDDQFSVERPDGSNFTLKIRSTKLEDSAMYFCATGQGINQPQHFGDGTRLSIL.

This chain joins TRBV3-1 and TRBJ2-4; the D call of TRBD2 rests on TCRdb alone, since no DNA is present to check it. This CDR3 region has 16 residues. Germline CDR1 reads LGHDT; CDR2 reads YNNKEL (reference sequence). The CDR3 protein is CASSYRLAGGQNIQYF.

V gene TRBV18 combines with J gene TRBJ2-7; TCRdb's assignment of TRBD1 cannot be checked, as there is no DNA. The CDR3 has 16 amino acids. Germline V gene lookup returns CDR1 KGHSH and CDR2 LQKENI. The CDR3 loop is CASSPPFGQEGYEQYF. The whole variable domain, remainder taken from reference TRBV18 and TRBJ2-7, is NAGVMQNPRHLVRRRGQEARLRCSPMKGHSHVYWYRQLPEEGLKFMVYLQKENIIDESGMPKERFSAEFPKEGPSILRIQQVVRGDSAAYFCASSPPFGQEGYEQYFGPGTRLTVT.